The 27 T cell receptor beta chains below were found in one sample sequenced in a study of blood T cells in healthy people across ages. The second PCR ran roughly 7 to 11 cycles with a sample-barcoded 5' primer and J-beta primers. TCRdb passed the 5' RACE reads through MiXCR, listing each CDR3 protein once. Seen here are approximately 830,000 distinct CDR3 sequences, 62% observed once, and the top ten hold 28%. Sequenced sample: blood. Every receptor here comes from a man in his thirties or forties in good health.

The rearrangement links TRBV12-3 or TRBV12-4 to TRBJ2-7, with TRBD1 matching 9 bases. The trim removed 5 bases at V and 5 bases at J, leaving 10 bases unmatched. The CDR3 is 15 residues long. The DNA of the CDR3 is TGTGCCAGCAGTCGGGACAGGGAGGGAGCAGACGAGCAGTACTTC. As protein: CASSRDREGADEQYF.

This clonotype was detected a few times. V is TRBV7-8 and J is TRBJ2-1; no firm D call. Trimming stripped 1 base from V and 6 bases from J, with 13 bases between. The CDR3 covers 15 residues. Germline lookup yields CDR1 SGHVS and CDR2 FQNEAQ. The CDR3 nucleotides are TGTGCCAGCAGCTTAGAAATAGTGGAGTCCAATGAGCAGTTCTTC. Its protein product is CASSLEIVESNEQFF.

This chain connects TRBV4-3 to TRBJ2-1, with TRBD1 matching 11 bases. The junction had 6 bases not matched to a gene; V was cut back by 0 bases and J by 8 bases. This CDR3 region has 16 residues. The germline gives CDR1 LGHNA, CDR2 YSLEER. This CDR3 is CASSQDSGTGGYEQFF. The CDR3 DNA is TGCGCCAGCAGCCAAGATAGTGGGACAGGGGGTTATGAGCAGTTCTTC.

The genes are TRBV20-1 and TRBJ2-7; D not certain. Germline V gene data show CDR1 as DFQATT and CDR2 as SNEGSKA (reference sequence). Trimming removed 0 bases at V and 6 bases at J, with 15 bases between. CDR3 length: 14 residues. The CDR3 here is CSARDTGRVSEQYF. The CDR3 nucleotides are TGCAGTGCTAGAGATACCGGGCGAGTCTCCGAGCAGTACTTC.

The chain carries TRBV6-2 or TRBV6-3 and TRBJ1-6; D is unresolved. V shed 8 bases and J shed 14 bases, with 16 bases lying between them. This CDR3 is 12 amino acids long. In germline, CDR1 is MNHEY, CDR2 SVGEGT. The chain's CDR3 is CASGVNGPTLHF. As DNA, the CDR3 is TGTGCCAGCGGGGTTAACGGGCCGACCCTCCACTTT.

The table lists this clonotype with many counts. This sequence joins TRBV2 and TRBJ2-7; no clear D. Germline V gene sequence: CDR1 SNHLY, CDR2 FYNNEI. CDR3 length: 13 residues. The V gene lost 2 bases and the J gene lost 1 base, with 6 bases spanning the gap. The DNA of the CDR3 is TGTGCCAGCAGTGAATTACCGTCCTACGAGCAGTACTTC. This encodes CASSELPSYEQYF.

The chain employs TRBV20-1 and TRBJ2-5, with a tentative D call TRBD2 (6 bases). The germline gives CDR1 DFQATT, CDR2 SNEGSKA (reference sequence). This CDR3 spans 16 amino acids. The ends were cut back, 1 base at V and 0 bases at J, with 15 bases in the middle. CDR3 protein: CSARGLGRRDQETQYF. The CDR3 nucleotides read TGCAGTGCTAGAGGCCTAGGTCGGAGGGACCAAGAGACCCAGTACTTC.

The genes are TRBV4-2 and TRBJ1-2; 7 bases match TRBD1. Trimming at V came to 4 bases and at J to 0 bases, leaving 8 bases not matched to a gene. Germline CDR1 is LGHNA and CDR2 is YNFKEQ. CDR3 size: 16 residues. CDR3 coding DNA: TGTGCCAGCAGCCCCAGTCGGGACAGAGCTAACTATGGCTACACCTTC. Protein: CASSPSRDRANYGYTF.

The sample holds one count of this clonotype. This rearrangement joins TRBV6-6 to TRBJ1-6; TRBD1 matches at 8 bases. The CDR3 sequence is 17 residues long. Germline CDR1 reads MNHNY; CDR2 reads SVGAGI (reference sequence). Losses at the gene ends were 0 bases for V and 6 bases for J; bases not matched to a gene: 7. For the CDR3, the DNA is TGTGCCAGCAGTTACTCGAATACGGACAGGGCTAATTCACCCCTCCACTTT. Translation gives CASSYSNTDRANSPLHF.

V gene TRBV10-3 combines with J gene TRBJ2-3; D not resolved. Germline values: CDR1 ENHRY, CDR2 SYGVKD. There are 14 residues in the CDR3. Deletions cut 7 bases from V and 6 bases from J, with 17 bases between. Here the CDR3 reads CAIKALGTEDTQYF. For the CDR3, the DNA is TGTGCCATCAAGGCTCTGGGCACAGAGGATACGCAGTATTTT.

The genes are TRBV4-3 and TRBJ1-6; no firm D call. V lost 0 bases to trimming and J lost 7 bases, with 19 bases between them. CDR3 length equals 18 residues. Per germline, CDR1 LGHNA and CDR2 YSLEER. CDR3 sequence reads: CASSQDPSGPGRNSPLHF. The CDR3 nucleotides read TGCGCCAGCAGCCAAGATCCCAGCGGCCCAGGCCGCAATTCACCCCTCCACTTT.

CDR3 in DNA: TGTGCCACCTCGGAGATACAAGAGACCCAGTACTTC. Residues: CATSEIQETQYF. V and J are TRBV30 and TRBJ2-5; no reliable D call. Trimming took 8 bases from V and 2 from J, leaving 12 bases between them. This CDR3 contains 12 residues. From germline, CDR1 is GTSNPN and CDR2 SVGIG (reference sequence).

There are a few counts of this clonotype. The V gene is TRBV12-3 or TRBV12-4, the J gene TRBJ2-1, with 11 bases aligning to TRBD2. The CDR3 extends over 15 amino acids. J was trimmed by 4 bases and V by 6 bases; bases with no gene match: 5. The CDR3 DNA reads as TGTGCCAGCAGACCCACTAGCGGGGGATACAATGAGCAGTTCTTC. Translation gives CASRPTSGGYNEQFF.

The V and J genes are TRBV15 and TRBJ2-1; 9 bases are shared with TRBD1. CDR1 LNHNV and CDR2 YYDKDF come from the germline V gene (reference sequence). The J segment lost 8 bases and the V segment lost 3 bases, leaving 8 bases of the junction unmatched. The CDR3 has 15 residues. CDR3 in amino acids: CATSRGTGTFDEQFF. The CDR3 DNA sequence: TGTGCCACCAGCAGGGGGACAGGGACATTCGATGAGCAGTTCTTC.

The gene calls are TRBV5-1 and TRBJ1-2; D remains ambiguous. Germline V gives CDR1 SGHRS, CDR2 YFSETQ. V lost 6 bases and J lost 3, with 12 bases in between. The CDR3 runs 13 residues. CDR3 sequence: CASNPDGDYGYTF. In DNA form, the CDR3 reads TGCGCCAGCAACCCCGACGGGGACTATGGCTACACCTTC.

The chain joins TRBV28 to TRBJ2-1; 8 bases map to TRBD1. The V and J ends lost 2 bases and 4 bases, in that order; junction bases with no gene match: 7. This CDR3 is built from 16 residues. The germline gives CDR1 MDHEN, CDR2 SYDVKM. The CDR3 loop reads CASSLERDRIYNEQFF. CDR3 DNA sequence: TGTGCCAGCAGTTTAGAAAGGGACAGGATTTACAATGAGCAGTTCTTC.

This clonotype has a handful of counts. This chain joins TRBV7-2 and TRBJ2-4; no clear D gene. The end of the DNA aligns better with TRBJ2-7, so the J call may be wrong. The CDR3 sequence is 14 residues long. Germline V CDR1 and CDR2: SGHTA, FQGNSA. CDR3 in amino acids: CASSSIPGTYEQYF. In DNA, the CDR3 is TGTGCCAGCAGCTCGATTCCAGGAACCTACGAGCAGTACTTC.

The V and J genes are TRBV7-2 and TRBJ2-3; 8 positions agree with TRBD1. There are 14 residues in the CDR3. Germline CDR1 reads SGHTA; CDR2 reads FQGNSA. The J segment lost 3 bases and the V segment lost 5 bases, leaving 4 bases of the junction unmatched. The CDR3 DNA reads TGTGCCAGCAGCAACCGACAGGGGACAGATACGCAGTATTTT. Translated, it gives CASSNRQGTDTQYF. Filled out from reference TRBV7-2 and TRBJ2-3, the complete variable domain reads GAGVSQSPSNKVTEKGKDVELRCDPISGHTALYWYRQSLGQGLEFLIYFQGNSAPDKSGLPSDRFSAERTGGSVSTLTIQRTQQEDSAVYLCASSNRQGTDTQYFGPGTRLTVL.

CDR3 amino acids: CATTGGDTDTQYF. Here the CDR3 DNA reads TGTGCCACCACGGGAGGGGACACAGATACGCAGTATTTT. The chain recombines TRBV2 with TRBJ2-3, with 8 bases aligning to TRBD2. With V trimmed by 10 bases and J by 2 bases, 5 bases remained unmatched. The CDR3 totals 13 residues. CDR1 is SNHLY and CDR2 is FYNNEI in the germline V gene.

The CDR3 reads CASSAGGSPLHF. In nucleotides, the CDR3 is TGTGCCAGCAGCGCTGGGGGTTCACCCCTCCACTTT. The chain has TRBV9 and TRBJ1-6, with D possibly matching TRBD1 (5 bases). V dropped 3 bases and J dropped 9 bases, with 7 bases sitting between them. The CDR3 has 12 residues. The germline gives CDR1 SGDLS, CDR2 YYNGEE.

The genes are TRBV20-1 and TRBJ2-2; possible D gene TRBD1, 6 bases. Per germline, CDR1 DFQATT and CDR2 SNEGSKA (reference sequence). CDR3 size: 13 residues. The V gene lost 5 bases and the J gene lost 5 bases, with 12 bases spanning the gap. The CDR3 DNA reads as TGCAGTGCTCCCGGGCAGGGGACCGGGGAGCTGTTTTTT. Its protein product is CSAPGQGTGELFF.

The J gene is TRBJ1-3, the V gene TRBV4-3; D uncertain. The V and J ends lost 4 bases and 1 base respectively, with 11 bases between them. CDR3 size: 15 residues. CDR1 LGHNA and CDR2 YSLEER come from the germline V gene. In DNA, the CDR3 is TGCGCCAGCAGCCTCATTGGTCATTCTGGAAACACCATATATTTT. Its translation: CASSLIGHSGNTIYF.

This clonotype was seen only a few times. This chain connects TRBV7-2 to TRBJ2-3, with D perhaps being TRBD1 or TRBD2 (5 bases each). Per germline, CDR1 SGHTA and CDR2 FQGNSA. Trimming took off 6 bases at V and 1 base at J, with 17 bases between the two ends. The CDR3 covers 16 residues. CDR3 sequence reads: CASSKRGGVGTDTQYF. The CDR3 DNA reads TGTGCCAGCAGTAAACGTGGGGGTGTTGGCACAGATACGCAGTATTTT.

This clonotype was seen only a few times. The V and J genes are TRBV4-2 and TRBJ2-7; 7 bases map to TRBD2. Unmatched junction bases numbered 5, after V lost 0 bases and J lost 3 bases. Germline CDR1 is LGHNA and CDR2 is YNFKEQ. CDR3 length equals 15 residues. CDR3 sequence: CASSQEATSSYEQYF. CDR3 bases: TGTGCCAGCAGCCAAGAAGCGACTAGCAGCTACGAGCAGTACTTC.

The gene calls are TRBV15 and TRBJ1-5, with 9 bases that match TRBD1. After removal of 0 bases from V and 6 bases from J, the junction contained 6 bases not matched to a gene. The length of the CDR3 is 16 residues. CDR1 and CDR2 (germline): LNHNV, YYDKDF (reference sequence). The CDR3 reads CATSRDSTGGPQPQHF. The CDR3, as DNA: TGTGCCACCAGCAGAGATTCTACAGGGGGCCCTCAGCCCCAGCATTTT.

The chain combines TRBV6-2 or TRBV6-3 with TRBJ2-3; 8 nucleotides align to TRBD2. This CDR3 spans 17 amino acids. The V gene end was trimmed by 5 bases and the J gene end by 0 bases; junction bases not matched to a gene: 10. Germline-derived CDR1 and CDR2 are MNHEY and SVGEGT. The CDR3 DNA reads TGTGCCAGCAGTACCTGGGCGGGGGGAGATAGCACAGATACGCAGTATTTT. Translated, it gives CASSTWAGGDSTDTQYF.

This clonotype was recorded once. V and J are TRBV21-1 and TRBJ2-2; the table's D call, TRBD2, was not checked against the DNA. TRBV21-1 is an annotated pseudogene. This CDR3 spans 19 amino acids. Here the CDR3 reads CASSKAAKRGDSNTGELFF. The DNA for the CDR3 is TGTGCCAGCAGCAAAGCGGCGAAGCGGGGGGATTCGAACACCGGGGAGCTGTTTTTT.